This T cell receptor (beta chain) was recovered during a study of cytomegalovirus exposure and HLA in healthy donors. This CDR3 is 14 amino acids long. Germline V gene sequence: CDR1 MRHNA, CDR2 SNTAGT. Trimming at V came to 8 bases and at J to 7 bases, leaving 9 bases not matched to a gene. The PCR employed 60 Vbeta primers together with 13 Jbeta primers. Clones were sequenced by immunoSEQ multiplex PCR, and TCRdb holds only the in-frame ones, with some missing. The sample records about 130,000 clones, 75% to 85% being singletons. This rearrangement joins TRBV6-4 to TRBJ2-7; TRBD2 matches at 12 bases. Material: PBMCs. The TCR sequence derives from a woman between 40 and 55 years old in good health and CMV-seropositive. In nucleotides, the CDR3 is TGTGCCAGCGCGACTAGCGGGGGCCAAGGAGAGCAGTACTTC. Encoded protein: CASATSGGQGEQYF.